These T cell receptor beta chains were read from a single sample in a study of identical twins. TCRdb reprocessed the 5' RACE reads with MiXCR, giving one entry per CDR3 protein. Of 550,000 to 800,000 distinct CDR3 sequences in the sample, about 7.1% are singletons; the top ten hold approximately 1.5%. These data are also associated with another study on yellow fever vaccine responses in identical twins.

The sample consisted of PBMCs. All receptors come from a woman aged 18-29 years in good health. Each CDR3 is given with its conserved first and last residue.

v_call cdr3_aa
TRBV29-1 CSVERKYGTFNEQFF
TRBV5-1 CASGAGTSGHDTQYF
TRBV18 CASSPTSQTEAFF
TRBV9 CASSVEAWETQYF
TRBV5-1 CASSTRTGTDTQYF
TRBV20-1 CSAPTSGATDTQYF
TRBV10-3 CAISETLTSARQETQYF
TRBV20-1 CSAWVDGYTF
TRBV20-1 CSAPILGVNTEAFF
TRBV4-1 CASSQAGTSGRGDEQFF
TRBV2 CASSTGLSHGGYTF
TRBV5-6 CASSDQTRGRNEKLFF
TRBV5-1 CASRNNEQFF
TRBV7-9 CASSGGTSSSGANVLTF
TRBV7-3 CASSLRSSGRYEQFF
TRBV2 CASSAGLAEQTQYF
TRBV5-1 CASSSPADTQYF
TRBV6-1 CASRTGNTGELFF
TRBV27 CASSLSGMNTGELFF
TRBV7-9 CASSLAISDPLYF
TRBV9 CASSSHPGDYGYTF
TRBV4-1 CASSQGGRDNQPQHF
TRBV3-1 CASSPTFGAYGYTF
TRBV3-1 CASSLFGASYEQYF
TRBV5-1 CASSLDGGLGELFF
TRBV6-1 CASSEFGSNSPLHF
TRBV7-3 CASSSELAGGLDTQYF
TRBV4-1 CASSQGEDRWGQPQHF
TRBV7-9 CASSPAAAIDTQYF
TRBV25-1 CASSELGSAGVDGYTF
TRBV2 CASSAIAGVWEDTQYF
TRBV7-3 CASSNPGTSGNTIYF
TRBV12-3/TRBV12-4 CASSTGIPNYGYTF
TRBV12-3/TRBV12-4 CASSPRAGRNYYEQYF
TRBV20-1 CSAPRTGNTEAFF
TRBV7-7 CASSSGTSGELFF
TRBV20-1 CSARGRNTEAFF
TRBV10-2 CASSEKGGAGELFF
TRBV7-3 CASSPSRTSFNEQFF
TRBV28 CASSLGIAGVYNEQFF
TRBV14 CASSRTFGGSNEQFF
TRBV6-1 CASSRTTSSTDTQYF